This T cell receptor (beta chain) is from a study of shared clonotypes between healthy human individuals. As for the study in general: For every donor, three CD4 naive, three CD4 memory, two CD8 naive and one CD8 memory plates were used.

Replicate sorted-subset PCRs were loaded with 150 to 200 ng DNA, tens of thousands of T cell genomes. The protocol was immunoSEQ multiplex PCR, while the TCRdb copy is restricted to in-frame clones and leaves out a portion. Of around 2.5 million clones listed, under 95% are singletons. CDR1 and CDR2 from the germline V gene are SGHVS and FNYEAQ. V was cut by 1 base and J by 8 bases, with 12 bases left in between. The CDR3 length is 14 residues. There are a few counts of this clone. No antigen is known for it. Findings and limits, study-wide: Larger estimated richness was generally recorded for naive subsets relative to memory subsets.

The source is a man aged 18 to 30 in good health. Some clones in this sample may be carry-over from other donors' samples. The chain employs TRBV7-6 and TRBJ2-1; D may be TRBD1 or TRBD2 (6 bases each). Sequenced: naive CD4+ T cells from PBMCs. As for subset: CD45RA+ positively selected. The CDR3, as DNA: TGTGCCAGCAGCTTAGGGGGGGCGGCCTATGAGCAGTTCTTC. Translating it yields CASSLGGAAYEQFF.